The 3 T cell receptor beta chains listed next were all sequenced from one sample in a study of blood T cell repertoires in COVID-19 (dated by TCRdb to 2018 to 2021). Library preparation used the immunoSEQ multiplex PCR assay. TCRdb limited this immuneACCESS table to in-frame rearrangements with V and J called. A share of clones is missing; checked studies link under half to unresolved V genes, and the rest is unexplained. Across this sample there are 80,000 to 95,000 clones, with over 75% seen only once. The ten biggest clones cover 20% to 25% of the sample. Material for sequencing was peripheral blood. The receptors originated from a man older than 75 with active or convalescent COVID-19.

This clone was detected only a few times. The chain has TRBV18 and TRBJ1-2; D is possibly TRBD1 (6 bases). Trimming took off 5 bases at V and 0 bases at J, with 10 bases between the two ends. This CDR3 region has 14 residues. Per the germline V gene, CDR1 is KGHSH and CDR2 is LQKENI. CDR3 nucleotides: TGTGCCAGCTCATCCGGGACAACTAACTATGGCTACACCTTC. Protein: CASSSGTTNYGYTF.

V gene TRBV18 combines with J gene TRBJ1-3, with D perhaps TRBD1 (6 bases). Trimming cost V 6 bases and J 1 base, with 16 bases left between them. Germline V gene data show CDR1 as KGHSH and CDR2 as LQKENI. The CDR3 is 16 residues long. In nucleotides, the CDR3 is TGTGCCAGCTCGGCAGTACACAGGGAATCTGGAAACACCATATATTTT. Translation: CASSAVHRESGNTIYF.

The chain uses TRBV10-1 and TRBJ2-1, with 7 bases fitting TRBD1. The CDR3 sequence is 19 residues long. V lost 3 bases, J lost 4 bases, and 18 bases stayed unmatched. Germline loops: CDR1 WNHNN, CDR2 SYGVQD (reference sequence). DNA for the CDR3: TGCGCCAGCAGTGATTTCGGGACAGCGACCACACCCGTTTACAATGAGCAGTTCTTC. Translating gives CASSDFGTATTPVYNEQFF.